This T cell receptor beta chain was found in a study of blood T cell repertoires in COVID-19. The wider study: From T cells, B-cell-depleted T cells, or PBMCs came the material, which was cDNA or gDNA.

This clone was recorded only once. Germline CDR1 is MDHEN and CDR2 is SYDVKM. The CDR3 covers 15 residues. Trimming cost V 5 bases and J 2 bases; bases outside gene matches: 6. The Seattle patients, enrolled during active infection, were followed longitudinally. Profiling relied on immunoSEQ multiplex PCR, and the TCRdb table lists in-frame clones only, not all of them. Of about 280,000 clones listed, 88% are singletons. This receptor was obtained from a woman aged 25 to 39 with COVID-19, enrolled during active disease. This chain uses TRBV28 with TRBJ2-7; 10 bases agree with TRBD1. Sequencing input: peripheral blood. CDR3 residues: CASSPWTGGTYEQYF. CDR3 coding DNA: TGTGCCAGCAGTCCTTGGACAGGGGGAACCTACGAGCAGTACTTC.